This T cell receptor (beta chain) was observed in a study of shared clonotypes between healthy human individuals. Study-wide findings and caveats: Shared clonotypes: approximately 5% naive CD4, around 3.7% naive CD8, less than 2.5% memory CD4, more than 0.3% memory CD8. What limited the represented genetic and exposure-history diversity was the small number of donors.

CD45RO-negative CD8 cells positively selected for CCR7 made up the naive population, which excluded terminally differentiated effector memory CD45RA+ cells. Here immunoSEQ multiplex PCR was the method, and the copy in TCRdb shows in-frame clones only, minus some. The table records approximately 590,000 clones, nearly 97% of them present only once. Notes on this clone: Its specificity is unknown.

CDR1 and CDR2 from the germline V gene are SQVTM and ANQGSEA. The CDR3 spans 12 residues. V was cut by 2 bases and J by 0 bases, with 5 bases left in between. The sample consisted of naive CD8+ T cells sorted from blood. This receptor was obtained from a woman aged 25 to 39 in good health. The gene calls are TRBV29-1 and TRBJ2-7; D is unclear. Here the CDR3 reads CSVETSSYEQYF. Here the CDR3 DNA reads TGCAGCGTTGAAACGAGCTCCTACGAGCAGTACTTC.